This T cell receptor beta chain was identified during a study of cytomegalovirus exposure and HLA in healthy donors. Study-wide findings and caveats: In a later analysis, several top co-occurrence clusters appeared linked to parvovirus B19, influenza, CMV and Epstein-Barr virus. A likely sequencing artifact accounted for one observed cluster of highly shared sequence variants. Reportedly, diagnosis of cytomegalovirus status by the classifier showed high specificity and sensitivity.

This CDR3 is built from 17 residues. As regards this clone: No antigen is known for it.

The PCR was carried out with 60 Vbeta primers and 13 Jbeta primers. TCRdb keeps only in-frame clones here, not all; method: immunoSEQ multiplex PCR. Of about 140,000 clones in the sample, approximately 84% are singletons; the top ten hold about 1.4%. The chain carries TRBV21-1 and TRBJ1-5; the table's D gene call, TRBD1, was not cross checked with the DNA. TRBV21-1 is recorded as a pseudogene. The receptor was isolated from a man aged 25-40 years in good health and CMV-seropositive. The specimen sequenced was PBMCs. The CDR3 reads CASSIPDREIRNQPQHF. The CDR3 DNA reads TGTGCCAGCAGCATTCCGGACAGGGAAATTCGCAATCAGCCCCAGCATTTT.